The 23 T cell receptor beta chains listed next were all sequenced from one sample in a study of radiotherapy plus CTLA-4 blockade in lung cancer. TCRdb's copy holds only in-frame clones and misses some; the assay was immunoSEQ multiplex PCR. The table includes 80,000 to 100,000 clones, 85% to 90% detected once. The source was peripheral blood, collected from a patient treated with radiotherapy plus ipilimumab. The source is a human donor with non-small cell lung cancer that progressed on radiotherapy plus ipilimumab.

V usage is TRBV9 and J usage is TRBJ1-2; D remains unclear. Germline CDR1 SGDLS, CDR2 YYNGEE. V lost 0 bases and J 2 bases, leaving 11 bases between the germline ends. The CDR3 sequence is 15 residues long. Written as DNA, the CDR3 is TGTGCCAGCAGCGTAGCTCCGTTGGCCAACTATGGCTACACCTTC. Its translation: CASSVAPLANYGYTF.

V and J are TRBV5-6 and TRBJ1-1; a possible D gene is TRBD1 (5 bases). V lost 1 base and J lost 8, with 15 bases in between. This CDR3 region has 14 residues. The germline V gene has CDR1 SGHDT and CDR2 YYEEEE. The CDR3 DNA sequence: TGTGCCAGCAGCTTGAATCTAGGGGCAGACGAAGCTTTCTTT. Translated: CASSLNLGADEAFF.

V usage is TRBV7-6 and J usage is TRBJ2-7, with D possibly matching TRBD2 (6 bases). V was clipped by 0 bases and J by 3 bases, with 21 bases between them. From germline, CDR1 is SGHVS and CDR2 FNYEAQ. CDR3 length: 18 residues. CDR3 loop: CASSLAPHTASALYEQYF. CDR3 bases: TGTGCCAGCAGCTTAGCGCCACACACGGCTAGCGCCCTCTACGAGCAGTACTTC.

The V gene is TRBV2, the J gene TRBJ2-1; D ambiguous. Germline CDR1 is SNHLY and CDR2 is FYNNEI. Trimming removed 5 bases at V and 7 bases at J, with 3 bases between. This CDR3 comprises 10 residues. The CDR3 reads CASSSNEQFF. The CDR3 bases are TGTGCCAGCAGTTCGAATGAGCAGTTCTTC. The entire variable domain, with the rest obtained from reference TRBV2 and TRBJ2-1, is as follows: EPEVTQTPSHQVTQMGQEVILRCVPISNHLYFYWYRQILGQKVEFLVSFYNNEISEKSEIFDDQFSVERPDGSNFTLKIRSTKLEDSAMYFCASSSNEQFFGPGTRLTVL.

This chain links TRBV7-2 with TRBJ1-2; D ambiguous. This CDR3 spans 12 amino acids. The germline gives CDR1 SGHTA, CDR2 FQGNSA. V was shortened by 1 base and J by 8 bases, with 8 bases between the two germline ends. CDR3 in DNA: TGTGCCAGCAGCTTAGGACCGGGGGGCTACACCTTC. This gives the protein CASSLGPGGYTF. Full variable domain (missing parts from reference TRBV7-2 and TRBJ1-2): GAGVSQSPSNKVTEKGKDVELRCDPISGHTALYWYRQSLGQGLEFLIYFQGNSAPDKSGLPSDRFSAERTGGSVSTLTIQRTQQEDSAVYLCASSLGPGGYTFGSGTRLTVV.

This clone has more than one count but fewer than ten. The CDR3 loop is CASSRGDREQETQYF. As DNA, the CDR3 is TGTGCCAGTAGCCGGGGGGACAGGGAACAAGAGACCCAGTACTTC. This chain connects TRBV19 to TRBJ2-5, with 9 bases fitting TRBD1. With 6 bases clipped from V and 2 bases from J, the junction kept 7 bases outside the gene matches. The CDR3 loop spans 15 amino acids. From germline, CDR1 is LNHDA and CDR2 SQIVND (reference sequence).

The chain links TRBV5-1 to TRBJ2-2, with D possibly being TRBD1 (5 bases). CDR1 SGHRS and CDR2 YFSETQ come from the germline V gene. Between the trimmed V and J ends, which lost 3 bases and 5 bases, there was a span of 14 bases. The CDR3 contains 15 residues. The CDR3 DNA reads TGCGCCAGCAGCTCCGCTCAGGGTGGTACCGGGGAGCTGTTTTTT. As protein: CASSSAQGGTGELFF.

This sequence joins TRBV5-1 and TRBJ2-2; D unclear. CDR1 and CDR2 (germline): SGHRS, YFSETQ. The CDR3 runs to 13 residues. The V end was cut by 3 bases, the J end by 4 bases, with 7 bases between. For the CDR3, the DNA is TGCGCCAGCAGCTGGGCCTTCACCGGGGAGCTGTTTTTT. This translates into CASSWAFTGELFF.

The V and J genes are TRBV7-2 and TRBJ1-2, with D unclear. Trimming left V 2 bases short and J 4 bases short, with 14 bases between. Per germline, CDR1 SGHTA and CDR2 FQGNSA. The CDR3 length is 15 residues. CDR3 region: CASSLIPQDLYGYTF. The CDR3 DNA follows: TGTGCCAGCAGCTTAATACCGCAGGACCTCTATGGCTACACCTTC.

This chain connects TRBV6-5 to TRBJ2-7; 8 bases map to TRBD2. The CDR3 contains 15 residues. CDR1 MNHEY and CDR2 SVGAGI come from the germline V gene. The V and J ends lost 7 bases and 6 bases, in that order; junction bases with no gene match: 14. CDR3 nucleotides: TGTGCCAGCACTCCCTCCGGGACTAGACGCTCCGAGCAGTACTTC. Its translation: CASTPSGTRRSEQYF.

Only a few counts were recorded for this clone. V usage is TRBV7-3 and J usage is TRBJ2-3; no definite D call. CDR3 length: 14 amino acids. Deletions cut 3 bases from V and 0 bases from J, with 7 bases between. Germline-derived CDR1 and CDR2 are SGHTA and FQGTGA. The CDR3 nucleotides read TGTGCCAGCAGCTTCGGGCCAAGCACAGATACGCAGTATTTT. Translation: CASSFGPSTDTQYF. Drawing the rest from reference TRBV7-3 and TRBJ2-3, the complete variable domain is GAGVSQTPSNKVTEKGKYVELRCDPISGHTALYWYRQSLGQGPEFLIYFQGTGAADDSGLPNDRFFAVRPEGSVSTLKIQRTERGDSAVYLCASSFGPSTDTQYFGPGTRLTVL.

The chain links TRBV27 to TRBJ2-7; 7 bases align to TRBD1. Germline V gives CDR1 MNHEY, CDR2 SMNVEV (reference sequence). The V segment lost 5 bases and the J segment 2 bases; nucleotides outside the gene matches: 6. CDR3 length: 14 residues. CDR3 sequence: CASSQTTGPYEQYF. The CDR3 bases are TGTGCCAGCAGTCAGACGACAGGGCCCTACGAGCAGTACTTC.

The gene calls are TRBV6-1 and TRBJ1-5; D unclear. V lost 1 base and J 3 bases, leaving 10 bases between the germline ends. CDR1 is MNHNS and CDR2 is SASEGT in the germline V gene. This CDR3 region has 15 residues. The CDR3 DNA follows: TGTGCCAGCAGTGAAGTCGACGGGCCCAATCAGCCCCAGCATTTT. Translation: CASSEVDGPNQPQHF.

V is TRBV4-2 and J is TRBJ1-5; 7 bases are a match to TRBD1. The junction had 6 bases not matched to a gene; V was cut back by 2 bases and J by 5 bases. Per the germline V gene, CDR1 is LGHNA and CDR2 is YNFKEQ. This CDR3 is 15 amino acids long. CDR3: CASSQMGQPDQPQHF. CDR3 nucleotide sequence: TGTGCCAGCAGCCAAATGGGACAGCCAGATCAGCCCCAGCATTTT.

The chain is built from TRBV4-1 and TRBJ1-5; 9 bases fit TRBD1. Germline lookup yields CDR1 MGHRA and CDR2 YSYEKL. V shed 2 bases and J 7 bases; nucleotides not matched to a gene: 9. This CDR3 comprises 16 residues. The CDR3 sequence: CASSQFRDRAGQPQHF. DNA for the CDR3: TGCGCCAGCAGCCAATTCCGGGACAGGGCTGGGCAGCCCCAGCATTTT.

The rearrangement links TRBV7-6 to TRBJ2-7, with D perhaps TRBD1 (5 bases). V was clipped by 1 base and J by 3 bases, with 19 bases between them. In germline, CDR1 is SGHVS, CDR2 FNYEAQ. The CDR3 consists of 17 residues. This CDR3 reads CASSLVPGRTRNYEQYF. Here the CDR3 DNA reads TGTGCCAGCAGCTTAGTTCCGGGTCGGACACGTAACTACGAGCAGTACTTC.

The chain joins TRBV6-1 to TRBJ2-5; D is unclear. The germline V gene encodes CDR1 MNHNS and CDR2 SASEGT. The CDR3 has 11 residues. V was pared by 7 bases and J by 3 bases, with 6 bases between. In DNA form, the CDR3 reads TGTGCCAGCATGGAAGAAGAGACCCAGTACTTC. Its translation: CASMEEETQYF.

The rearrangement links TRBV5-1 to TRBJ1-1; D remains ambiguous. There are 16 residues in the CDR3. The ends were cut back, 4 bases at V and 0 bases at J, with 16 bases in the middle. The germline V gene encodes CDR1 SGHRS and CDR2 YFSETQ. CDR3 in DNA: TGCGCCAGCAGCCCCCTCTTGGGAGGTATGAACACTGAAGCTTTCTTT. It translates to CASSPLLGGMNTEAFF.

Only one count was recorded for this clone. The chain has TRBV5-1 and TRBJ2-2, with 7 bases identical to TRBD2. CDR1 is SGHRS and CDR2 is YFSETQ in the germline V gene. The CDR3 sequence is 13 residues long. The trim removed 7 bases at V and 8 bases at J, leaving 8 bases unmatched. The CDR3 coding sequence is TGCGCCAGCGCGACTAGCCTTTCTGGGGAGCTGTTTTTT. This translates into CASATSLSGELFF.

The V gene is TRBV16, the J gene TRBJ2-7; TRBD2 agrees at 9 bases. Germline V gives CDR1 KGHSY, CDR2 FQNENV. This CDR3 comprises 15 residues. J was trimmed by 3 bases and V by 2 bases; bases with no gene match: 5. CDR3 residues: CASSQTSAGGYEQYF. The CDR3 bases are TGTGCCAGCAGCCAAACTTCAGCGGGAGGCTACGAGCAGTACTTC.

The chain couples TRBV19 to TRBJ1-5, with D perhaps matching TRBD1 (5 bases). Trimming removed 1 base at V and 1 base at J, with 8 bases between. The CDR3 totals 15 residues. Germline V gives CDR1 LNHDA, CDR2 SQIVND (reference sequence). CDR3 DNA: TGTGCCAGTAGTATAGTTGGGGCAAGCAATCAGCCCCAGCATTTT. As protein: CASSIVGASNQPQHF.

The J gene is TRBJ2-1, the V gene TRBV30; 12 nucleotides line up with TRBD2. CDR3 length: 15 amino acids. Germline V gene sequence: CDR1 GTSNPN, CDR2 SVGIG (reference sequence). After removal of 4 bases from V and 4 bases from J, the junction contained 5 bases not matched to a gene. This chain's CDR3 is CAWTPTSGGYNEQFF. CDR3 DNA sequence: TGTGCCTGGACCCCTACTAGCGGGGGGTACAATGAGCAGTTCTTC.

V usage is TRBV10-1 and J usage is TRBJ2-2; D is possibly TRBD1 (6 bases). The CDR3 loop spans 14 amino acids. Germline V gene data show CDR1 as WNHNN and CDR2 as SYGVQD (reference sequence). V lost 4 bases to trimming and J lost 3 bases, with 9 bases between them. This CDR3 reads CASSGQGYTGELFF. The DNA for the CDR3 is TGCGCCAGCAGTGGGCAGGGGTACACCGGGGAGCTGTTTTTT.